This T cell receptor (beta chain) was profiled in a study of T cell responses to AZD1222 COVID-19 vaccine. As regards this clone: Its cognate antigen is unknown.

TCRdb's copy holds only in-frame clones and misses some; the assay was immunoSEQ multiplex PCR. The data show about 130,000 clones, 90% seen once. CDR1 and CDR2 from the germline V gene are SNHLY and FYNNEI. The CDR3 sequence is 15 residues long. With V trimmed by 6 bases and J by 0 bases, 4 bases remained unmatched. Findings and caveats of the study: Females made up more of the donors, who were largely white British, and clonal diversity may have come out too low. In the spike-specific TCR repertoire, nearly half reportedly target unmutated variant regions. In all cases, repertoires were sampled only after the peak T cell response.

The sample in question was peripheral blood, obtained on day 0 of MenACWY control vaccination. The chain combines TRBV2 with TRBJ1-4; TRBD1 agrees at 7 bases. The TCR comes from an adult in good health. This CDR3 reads CASRQDRATNEKLFF. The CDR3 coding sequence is TGTGCCAGCAGACAAGACAGGGCAACTAATGAAAAACTGTTTTTT.